This TCR beta chain was found in a study of T cells in Graves' hyperthyroidism and ophthalmopathy. The CDR3 runs to 16 residues. Deletions cut 5 bases from V and 6 bases from J, with 19 bases between. The germline CDR1 and CDR2 sequences are MNHNS and SASEGT. RNA transcripts provided the source from which TCR beta CDR3 regions were amplified. The primer set for the first-round RT-PCR of the TCR CDR3 was HTBI. TCRdb used MiXCR to reprocess the multiplex PCR reads, holding one entry per CDR3 protein. The sample yields a few hundred thousand distinct CDR3 sequences, 15% to 18% seen once. Findings of the study overall: Blood also contained most expanded thyroid clonotypes above 0.001.

Exclusion criteria comprised uncontrolled infection, other autoimmune disease, pregnancy or lactation. Only a few counts were recorded for this clonotype. Antigen: not known. The gene calls are TRBV6-1 and TRBJ2-2, with D possibly being TRBD1 (5 bases). Sample: blood. The receptor comes from a woman between 18 and 29 years old with Graves' hyperthyroidism. CDR3 bases: TGTGCCAGCAGTCGTAGGACAACCGTTGGCTCCGGGGAGCTGTTTTTT. Translation: CASSRRTTVGSGELFF.